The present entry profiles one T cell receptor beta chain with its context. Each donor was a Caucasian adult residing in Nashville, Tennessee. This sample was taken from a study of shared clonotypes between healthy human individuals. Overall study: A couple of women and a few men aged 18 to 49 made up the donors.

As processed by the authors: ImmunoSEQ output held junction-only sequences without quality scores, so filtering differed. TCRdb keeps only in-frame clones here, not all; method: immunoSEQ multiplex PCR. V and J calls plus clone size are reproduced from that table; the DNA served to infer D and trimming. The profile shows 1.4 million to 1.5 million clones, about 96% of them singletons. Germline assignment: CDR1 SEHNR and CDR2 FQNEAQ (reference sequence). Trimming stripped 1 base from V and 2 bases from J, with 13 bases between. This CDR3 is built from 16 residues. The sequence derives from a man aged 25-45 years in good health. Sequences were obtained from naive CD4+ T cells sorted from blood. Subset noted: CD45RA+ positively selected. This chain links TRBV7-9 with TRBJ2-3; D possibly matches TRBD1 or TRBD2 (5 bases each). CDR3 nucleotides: TGTGCCAGCAGCTTAGGAGGGCGGACACCCACAGATACGCAGTATTTT. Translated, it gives CASSLGGRTPTDTQYF.